One sample yielded the 20 T cell receptor beta chains listed below, sequenced in a study of blood T cells in healthy people across ages. The second PCR ran about 6 to 12 cycles with a sample-barcoded 5' primer and J-beta primers. MiXCR was run by TCRdb on the 5' RACE reads, yielding one entry per CDR3 protein. The sample contains 800,000 to 900,000 distinct CDR3 sequences, about 59% of which appear only once. The sequenced sample consisted of blood. Receptors were obtained from a young man in good health.

The genes are TRBV9 and TRBJ1-2; the D gene is possibly TRBD1 (5 bases). Trimming removed 3 bases at V and 0 bases at J, with 24 bases between. The CDR3 has 19 residues. Germline assignment: CDR1 SGDLS and CDR2 YYNGEE. This chain's CDR3 is CASSGGKLRGMVSNYGYTF. CDR3 nucleotide sequence: TGTGCCAGCAGCGGGGGTAAACTTAGGGGTATGGTCTCTAACTATGGCTACACCTTC.

J is TRBJ2-3 and V is TRBV11-2, with a weak D call TRBD2 (6 bases). CDR3 length equals 18 residues. Germline V CDR1 and CDR2: SGHAT, FQNNGV. Trimming left V 2 bases short and J 0 bases short, with 18 bases between. CDR3 coding DNA: TGTGCCAGCAGCTTATTTGGGACTCAATTCGGGAGCACAGATACGCAGTATTTT. It translates to CASSLFGTQFGSTDTQYF. The complete variable domain, with remaining parts taken from reference TRBV11-2 and TRBJ2-3, reads EAGVAQSPRYKIIEKRQSVAFWCNPISGHATLYWYQQILGQGPKLLIQFQNNGVVDDSQLPKDRFSAERLKGVDSTLKIQPAKLEDSAVYLCASSLFGTQFGSTDTQYFGPGTRLTVL.

In DNA, the CDR3 is TGCAGCGTCGCGGGACAGGGTGCTGCCTATGGCTACACCTTC. Its protein is CSVAGQGAAYGYTF. This rearrangement joins TRBV29-1 to TRBJ1-2; 9 bases match TRBD1. V lost 6 bases to trimming and J lost 4 bases; unmatched junction nucleotides: 9. This CDR3 has 14 residues. Germline assignment: CDR1 SQVTM and CDR2 ANQGSEA.

The V call is TRBV10-3, the J call TRBJ2-5, with TRBD2 identical over 9 bases. This CDR3 is built from 15 residues. Germline V gives CDR1 ENHRY, CDR2 SYGVKD. Trimming cost V 8 bases and J 4 bases; bases outside gene matches: 11. The chain's CDR3 is CAIQPAGGLGETQYF. The CDR3 DNA reads TGTGCCATCCAGCCCGCGGGGGGGCTTGGAGAGACCCAGTACTTC.

There are a few counts of this clonotype. The rearrangement uses TRBV12-3 or TRBV12-4 and TRBJ1-2; tentatively, D is TRBD1 (5 bases). The CDR3 contains 15 residues. Trimming removed 3 bases from V and 4 bases from J, with 15 bases in between. CDR3 DNA: TGTGCCAGCAGTTTGGGGGAGGGGACTTTCTATGGCTACACCTTC. Translation gives CASSLGEGTFYGYTF.

The CDR3: CASSVIGGRSYNEQYF. CDR3 nucleotides: TGTGCCAGCAGCGTAATTGGGGGGCGGTCCTACAATGAGCAGTACTTC. This rearrangement joins TRBV9 to TRBJ2-5; D tentatively reads TRBD1 or TRBD2 (6 bases each). This CDR3 spans 16 amino acids. V was pared by 1 base and J by 11 bases, with 24 bases between. Germline V gives CDR1 SGDLS, CDR2 YYNGEE.

The table lists this clonotype with a few counts. The chain couples TRBV5-6 to TRBJ2-1; a possible D gene is TRBD1 (6 bases). CDR1 is SGHDT, CDR2 YYEEEE, per germline. The CDR3 extends over 15 amino acids. With 3 bases removed from V and 4 bases from J, the gap between germline ends came to 14 bases. Here the CDR3 reads CASSSRGAPYNEQFF. CDR3 DNA sequence: TGTGCCAGCAGCTCCAGGGGAGCTCCTTACAATGAGCAGTTCTTC.

This chain connects TRBV20-1 to TRBJ1-6, with D perhaps TRBD1 (5 bases). Germline V CDR1 and CDR2: DFQATT, SNEGSKA (reference sequence). The CDR3 is 12 residues long. V lost 5 bases to trimming and J lost 12 bases, with 14 bases between them. CDR3 in amino acids: CSAEPMGEPLHF. CDR3 DNA sequence: TGCAGTGCTGAGCCCATGGGGGAACCCCTCCACTTT.

The gene calls are TRBV9 and TRBJ2-5; D uncertain. The CDR3 totals 15 residues. V was cut by 0 bases and J by 0 bases, with 9 bases left in between. Germline-derived CDR1 and CDR2 are SGDLS and YYNGEE. CDR3 bases: TGTGCCAGCAGCGTAGGCGGTGTATACCAAGAGACCCAGTACTTC. It specifies CASSVGGVYQETQYF.

CDR3 residues: CASSLYQYTGGNEQYF. CDR3 sequence (DNA): TGTGCCAGCAGCTTATATCAATATACAGGGGGCAACGAGCAGTACTTC. The chain is built from TRBV7-9 and TRBJ2-7, with 9 positions matching TRBD1. CDR3 length equals 16 residues. CDR1 SEHNR and CDR2 FQNEAQ come from the germline V gene (reference sequence). The V and J ends lost 2 bases and 5 bases, in that order; junction bases with no gene match: 10.

This clonotype was detected a few times. The chain has TRBV7-2 and TRBJ2-4; D may be TRBD2 (6 bases). Matching the DNA end better, TRBJ2-5 makes the J call doubtful. CDR1 is SGHTA and CDR2 is FQGNSA in the germline V gene. The CDR3 sequence is 14 residues long. The CDR3 DNA reads TGTGCCAGCAGCTCACGGGGGAACCAAGAGACCCAGTACTTC. It encodes CASSSRGNQETQYF.

V gene TRBV7-2 combines with J gene TRBJ2-3, with 11 bases aligning to TRBD2. CDR3 length equals 18 residues. The germline gives CDR1 SGHTA, CDR2 FQGNSA. Trimming cost V 1 base and J 0 bases; bases outside gene matches: 6. CDR3 bases: TGTGCCAGCAGCTTAGTAGCGGCTAGCGGGGGGAGCACAGATACGCAGTATTTT. It codes for CASSLVAASGGSTDTQYF.

The chain links TRBV6-1 to TRBJ2-7; 8 bases are shared with TRBD1. The V gene's germline CDR1 is MNHNS and CDR2 SASEGT. The length of the CDR3 is 15 residues. V was pared by 5 bases and J by 7 bases, with 13 bases of the junction left unmatched. The CDR3: CASSKDRDTYDEQYF. The CDR3 DNA follows: TGTGCCAGCAGTAAGGACAGGGATACCTACGATGAGCAGTACTTC.

The V call is TRBV20-1, the J call TRBJ2-1; TRBD2 aligns across 9 bases. J gave up 4 bases and V 0 bases, and 10 bases lay outside the gene matches. The V gene's germline CDR1 is DFQATT and CDR2 SNEGSKA (reference sequence). The CDR3 has 17 amino acids. The CDR3 is CSARDLRRGGGYNEQFF. In DNA, the CDR3 is TGCAGTGCTAGAGATTTGAGGCGGGGGGGCGGGTACAATGAGCAGTTCTTC.

V usage is TRBV20-1 and J usage is TRBJ1-2, with D possibly TRBD1 on 5 matching bases. In germline, CDR1 is DFQATT, CDR2 SNEGSKA (reference sequence). The CDR3 length is 13 residues. V lost 5 bases and J lost 4, with 14 bases in between. As DNA, the CDR3 is TGCAGTGCTGTTAACCGGGACGTCTATGGCTACACCTTC. It yields the protein CSAVNRDVYGYTF.

The table lists this clonotype with a few counts. CDR3 bases: TGTGCCAGCAGCGACGGGGGGCAAGAGACCCAGTACTTC. This sequence encodes CASSDGGQETQYF. This chain connects TRBV9 to TRBJ2-5; TRBD2 aligns across 7 bases. The CDR3 has 13 residues. Trimming cost V 3 bases and J 2 bases; bases outside gene matches: 1. CDR1 is SGDLS and CDR2 is YYNGEE in the germline V gene.

This clonotype has only a few counts. This chain links TRBV20-1 with TRBJ2-3, with 8 bases identical to TRBD1. Per germline, CDR1 DFQATT and CDR2 SNEGSKA (reference sequence). Unmatched junction bases numbered 8, after V lost 3 bases and J lost 6 bases. The CDR3 runs 14 residues. The CDR3 here is CSASVDRDGDTQYF. CDR3 DNA: TGCAGTGCTAGCGTGGACAGGGATGGGGATACGCAGTATTTT.

This clonotype was observed a handful of times. This chain joins TRBV7-8 and TRBJ2-1; D remains ambiguous. The CDR3 runs 15 residues. V lost 1 base to trimming and J lost 5 bases, with 12 bases between them. CDR1 and CDR2 (germline): SGHVS, FQNEAQ. The CDR3 sequence: CASSLGTSFHNEQFF. The DNA for the CDR3 is TGTGCCAGCAGCTTAGGGACCTCGTTTCACAATGAGCAGTTCTTC.

The rearrangement links TRBV28 to TRBJ1-4; D is perhaps TRBD1 (5 bases). V was shortened by 5 bases and J by 8 bases, with 21 bases between the two germline ends. This CDR3 is 16 amino acids long. CDR1 MDHEN and CDR2 SYDVKM come from the germline V gene. CDR3 region: CASSTSPGRGWEKLFF. In DNA, the CDR3 is TGTGCCAGCAGTACCTCTCCCGGCCGGGGGTGGGAAAAACTGTTTTTT.

Comments on this clonotype: This could be a read error, since a much larger clone is one nucleotide away. The chain links TRBV7-9 to TRBJ2-6, with D perhaps matching TRBD1 (5 bases). Germline V lookup: CDR1 SEHNR, CDR2 FQNEAQ (reference sequence). CDR3 size: 15 residues. Written as DNA, the CDR3 is TGTGCCAGCAGCTTATACGGGTCTGGGGCCAACGTCCCGACTTTC. It yields the protein CASSLYGSGANVPTF.